The 21 T cell receptor beta chains below come from one sample, sequenced in a study of blood T cell repertoires in COVID-19. TCRdb's table, derived via immunoSEQ multiplex PCR, lists solely in-frame clones and lacks some. The table has 50,000 to 75,000 clones, around 92% seen once. The specimen was peripheral blood. Every receptor here comes from a man between 60 and 75 years old with acute or convalescent COVID-19.

The chain recombines TRBV6-5 with TRBJ1-3, with 8 bases that match TRBD1. Germline CDR1 is MNHEY and CDR2 is SVGAGI. The CDR3 contains 14 residues. V gave up 5 bases and J gave up 5 bases; unmatched junction bases: 5. Here the CDR3 reads CASSTQGGRNTIYF. The CDR3 coding sequence is TGTGCCAGCAGTACACAGGGGGGAAGAAACACCATATATTTT.

A single count supports this clone. This chain uses TRBV7-2 with TRBJ2-7; 9 bases map to TRBD2. This CDR3 has 16 residues. V was clipped by 1 base and J by 5 bases; unmatched bases: 9. Germline loops: CDR1 SGHTA, CDR2 FQGNSA. The chain's CDR3 is CASSLDGAGGPHEQYF. For the CDR3, the DNA is TGTGCCAGCAGCTTAGACGGCGCGGGGGGGCCCCACGAGCAGTACTTC.

V is TRBV18 and J is TRBJ2-7; 8 nucleotides agree with TRBD1. CDR3 length: 14 residues. Per the germline V gene, CDR1 is KGHSH and CDR2 is LQKENI. J lost 2 bases, V lost 6 bases, and 6 bases had no gene match. This CDR3 reads CASSRGQGTYEQYF. The DNA for the CDR3 is TGTGCCAGCTCTCGCGGACAGGGTACCTACGAGCAGTACTTC.

The rearrangement uses TRBV7-9 and TRBJ1-4; D possibly corresponds to TRBD1 (5 bases). The germline gives CDR1 SEHNR, CDR2 FQNEAQ (reference sequence). V was trimmed by 3 bases and J by 1 base, leaving 18 bases between them. This CDR3 is 18 amino acids long. CDR3 loop: CASSLLRSTDLTNEKLFF. DNA for the CDR3: TGTGCCAGCAGCTTGTTGAGGTCGACAGACCTAACTAATGAAAAACTGTTTTTT.

V usage is TRBV30 and J usage is TRBJ2-3, with no clear D. V lost 1 base to trimming and J lost 6 bases, with 8 bases between them. The CDR3 is 12 amino acids. Looked up from germline, CDR1 is GTSNPN and CDR2 is SVGIG (reference sequence). The DNA of the CDR3 is TGTGCCTGGAGTGGCTGGGCGGATACGCAGTATTTT. Translation gives CAWSGWADTQYF.

This chain uses TRBV29-1 with TRBJ2-5; D is unclear. Germline lookup yields CDR1 SQVTM and CDR2 ANQGSEA. This CDR3 spans 12 amino acids. V was cut by 7 bases and J by 5 bases, with 14 bases left in between. The CDR3 sequence is CSGGTMAETQYF. As DNA, the CDR3 is TGCAGCGGCGGAACTATGGCCGAGACCCAGTACTTC.

The V and J genes are TRBV5-1 and TRBJ1-1; tentatively, D is TRBD1 (6 bases). The V gene's germline CDR1 is SGHRS and CDR2 YFSETQ. The CDR3 has 15 residues. V was shortened by 0 bases and J by 4 bases, with 13 bases between the two germline ends. The CDR3 here is CASSLVAGALTEAFF. Written as DNA, the CDR3 is TGCGCCAGCAGCTTGGTGGCAGGGGCGCTCACTGAAGCTTTCTTT.

The chain employs TRBV7-9 and TRBJ2-1; 9 positions agree with TRBD1. V was pared by 5 bases and J by 10 bases, with 12 bases of the junction left unmatched. CDR1 and CDR2 from the germline V gene are SEHNR and FQNEAQ (reference sequence). The CDR3 loop spans 15 amino acids. The CDR3 DNA follows: TGTGCCAGCAGCCGCACAGGGGGCTTAAGCAGGGAGCAGTTCTTC. Protein product: CASSRTGGLSREQFF.

The chain couples TRBV5-1 to TRBJ2-7; 10 bases match TRBD2. V was pared by 0 bases and J by 4 bases, with 4 bases of the junction left unmatched. This CDR3 contains 15 residues. Germline CDR1 reads SGHRS; CDR2 reads YFSETQ. The CDR3 DNA reads TGCGCCAGCAGCTTGGTAGTAGCGGGGGGATACGAGCAGTACTTC. Protein sequence: CASSLVVAGGYEQYF.

The chain employs TRBV27 and TRBJ1-2; maybe TRBD1 (6 bases). The CDR3 contains 15 residues. CDR1 and CDR2 (germline): MNHEY, SMNVEV (reference sequence). V gave up 7 bases and J gave up 9 bases, with 24 bases separating them. The CDR3 sequence is CASTKDTTGSRSYTF. CDR3 nucleotide sequence: TGTGCCAGCACCAAAGACACGACAGGTTCGCGCAGCTACACCTTC.

In DNA, the CDR3 is TGTGCCAGCAGCTTAGGCGACAGGGGGCTCTCTGGAAACACCATATATTTT. It codes for CASSLGDRGLSGNTIYF. The chain joins TRBV11-2 to TRBJ1-3, with 10 bases aligning to TRBD1. V shed 1 base, J shed 0 bases, and the junction held 3 bases outside the gene matches. This CDR3 comprises 17 residues. The germline CDR1 and CDR2 sequences are SGHAT and FQNNGV.

This chain joins TRBV3-1 (or the pseudogene TRBV3-2) and TRBJ2-5, with 9 bases identical to TRBD2. CDR3 length: 15 residues. Germline trimming cut 1 base from V and 4 bases from J; bases unmatched to any gene: 4. Germline CDR1 is LGHDT and CDR2 is YNNKEL (reference sequence). The CDR3 loop is CASSQGGGVGETQYF. In nucleotides, the CDR3 is TGTGCCAGCAGCCAAGGCGGGGGGGTCGGAGAGACCCAGTACTTC.

The CDR3 nucleotides are TGTGCCAGCAGCCAACCGGGGTCGAACACTGAAGCTTTCTTT. Its translation: CASSQPGSNTEAFF. This chain joins TRBV3-1 (or the pseudogene TRBV3-2) and TRBJ1-1; D remains unclear. Germline V gene sequence: CDR1 LGHDT, CDR2 YNNKEL (reference sequence). The CDR3 runs 14 residues. The ends were cut back, 2 bases at V and 1 base at J, with 8 bases in the middle.

The chain has TRBV30 and TRBJ1-6, with TRBD1 identical over 12 bases. Germline-derived CDR1 and CDR2 are GTSNPN and SVGIG (reference sequence). V shed 2 bases, J shed 9 bases, and the junction held 8 bases outside the gene matches. This CDR3 is 16 amino acids long. CDR3 sequence: CAWSRGQGANGSPLHF. The CDR3 DNA follows: TGTGCCTGGAGTAGGGGACAGGGGGCGAACGGTTCACCCCTCCACTTT.

The V call is TRBV3-1 (or the pseudogene TRBV3-2), the J call TRBJ2-3, with D maybe TRBD2 (6 bases). The ends were cut back, 3 bases at V and 3 bases at J, with 13 bases in the middle. Germline V gene sequence: CDR1 LGHDT, CDR2 YNNKEL (reference sequence). The CDR3 consists of 15 residues. The CDR3 protein is CASSQPASGTDTQYF. Written as DNA, the CDR3 is TGTGCCAGCAGCCAGCCCGCCAGCGGGACAGATACGCAGTATTTT.

The chain combines TRBV5-1 with TRBJ2-4; 8 bases match TRBD2. V lost 4 bases and J lost 6; bases outside the gene matches: 6. Germline loops: CDR1 SGHRS, CDR2 YFSETQ. This CDR3 spans 14 amino acids. CDR3 loop: CASSTGGGLNIQYF. CDR3 coding DNA: TGCGCCAGCAGCACCGGCGGGGGGCTAAACATTCAGTACTTC.

The chain combines TRBV7-9 with TRBJ2-3, with a tentative D call TRBD2 (5 bases). The CDR3 is made up of 17 amino acids. V was shortened by 6 bases and J by 2 bases, with 21 bases between the two germline ends. Germline CDR1 is SEHNR and CDR2 is FQNEAQ (reference sequence). As DNA, the CDR3 is TGTGCCAGCAGTCGGGATCAGAAAGCCACGTTCACAGATACGCAGTATTTT. Protein product: CASSRDQKATFTDTQYF.

This clone was detected once. The rearrangement links TRBV5-1 to TRBJ2-7, with D possibly being TRBD1 (5 bases). The V end lost 2 bases, the J end lost 6 bases, and 9 bases lay between the germline ends. Germline V gene lookup returns CDR1 SGHRS and CDR2 YFSETQ. The CDR3 extends over 12 amino acids. CDR3 protein: CASSLGVGEQYF. CDR3 DNA: TGCGCCAGCAGCTTAGGGGTCGGCGAGCAGTACTTC.

The chain employs TRBV7-2 and TRBJ2-2, with 11 bases identical to TRBD2. After removal of 4 bases from V and 1 base from J, the junction contained 5 bases not matched to a gene. The CDR3 covers 17 residues. Germline CDR1 reads SGHTA; CDR2 reads FQGNSA. The CDR3 here is CASSSIAGGKNTGELFF. Here the CDR3 DNA reads TGTGCCAGCAGCTCCATAGCGGGGGGGAAGAACACCGGGGAGCTGTTTTTT.

The chain combines TRBV10-3 with TRBJ2-2; D is perhaps TRBD1 (6 bases). This CDR3 has 15 residues. V gave up 5 bases and J gave up 1 base, with 11 bases separating them. Looked up from germline, CDR1 is ENHRY and CDR2 is SYGVKD. The CDR3 bases are TGTGCCATCAGTCCCAGGGGCGAGAACACCGGGGAGCTGTTTTTT. This translates into CAISPRGENTGELFF.

V is TRBV7-2 and J is TRBJ1-6; 7 positions match TRBD1. Germline lookup yields CDR1 SGHTA and CDR2 FQGNSA. V was pared by 1 base and J by 6 bases, with 6 bases of the junction left unmatched. CDR3 size: 16 residues. The CDR3 nucleotides are TGTGCCAGCAGCTTAGATAGGCACAGGGGTAATTCACCCCTCCACTTT. It codes for CASSLDRHRGNSPLHF.